The clone carrying this TCR beta chain was recorded a few times. Its antigen is unidentified. This specimen comes from a study of response to subunit inactivated influenza vaccine. Study outcomes and limitations: Every seasonal influenza vaccination brings in few new T cells, the authors suggested.

TCRdb analysed the RT-PCR reads with MiXCR anew, one entry per CDR3 protein. The top ten hold 13% of the sample, which has under 550,000 distinct CDR3 sequences, 6% to 9% seen once. The material was PBMCs from blood, obtained around 2 years after vaccination. This receptor was identified in a man aged 50 to 69 who received an inactivated influenza vaccine.

CDR3 bases: TGCAGCGCCATGGGACAGGTGTTTTACAATGAGCAGTTCTTC. This encodes CSAMGQVFYNEQFF. The chain couples TRBV29-1 to TRBJ2-1; TRBD1 matches at 8 bases. Germline V gene sequence: CDR1 SQVTM, CDR2 ANQGSEA. V was pared by 7 bases and J by 4 bases, with 9 bases of the junction left unmatched. The CDR3 sequence is 14 residues long.